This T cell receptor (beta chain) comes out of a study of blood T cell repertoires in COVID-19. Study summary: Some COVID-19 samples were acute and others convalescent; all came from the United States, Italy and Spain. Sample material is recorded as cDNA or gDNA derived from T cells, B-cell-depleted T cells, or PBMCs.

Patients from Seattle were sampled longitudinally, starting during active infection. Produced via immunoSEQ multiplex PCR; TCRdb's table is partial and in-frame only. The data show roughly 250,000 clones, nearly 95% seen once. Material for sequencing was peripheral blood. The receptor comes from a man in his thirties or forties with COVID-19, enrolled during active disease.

This CDR3 is CASKQGWQPQHF. The CDR3, as DNA: TGCGCCAGCAAACAGGGATGGCAGCCCCAGCATTTT. The chain carries TRBV10-1 and TRBJ1-5; possible D gene TRBD1, 6 bases. The V gene's germline CDR1 is WNHNN and CDR2 SYGVQD (reference sequence). The CDR3 is 12 residues long. Between the trimmed V and J ends, which lost 7 bases and 7 bases, there was a span of 11 bases.